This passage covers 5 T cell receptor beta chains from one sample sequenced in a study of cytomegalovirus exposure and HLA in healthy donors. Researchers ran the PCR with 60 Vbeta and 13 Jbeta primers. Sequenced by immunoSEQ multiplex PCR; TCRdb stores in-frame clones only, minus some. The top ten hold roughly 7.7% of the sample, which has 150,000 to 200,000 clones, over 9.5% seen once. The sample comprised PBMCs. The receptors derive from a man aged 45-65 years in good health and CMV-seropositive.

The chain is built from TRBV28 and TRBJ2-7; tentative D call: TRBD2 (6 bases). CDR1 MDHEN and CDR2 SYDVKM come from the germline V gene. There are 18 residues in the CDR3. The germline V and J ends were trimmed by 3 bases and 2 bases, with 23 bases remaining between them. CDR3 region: CASSLGGSGSGGAYEQYF. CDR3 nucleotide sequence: TGTGCCAGCAGTTTGGGGGGATCAGGTTCAGGTGGGGCCTACGAGCAGTACTTC.

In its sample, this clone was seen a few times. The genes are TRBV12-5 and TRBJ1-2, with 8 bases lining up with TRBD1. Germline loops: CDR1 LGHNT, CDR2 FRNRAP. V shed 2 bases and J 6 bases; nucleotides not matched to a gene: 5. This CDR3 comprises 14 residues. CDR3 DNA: TGTGCTAGTGGTTTGAGCAGGGGGCGAGATGGCTACACCTTC. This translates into CASGLSRGRDGYTF.

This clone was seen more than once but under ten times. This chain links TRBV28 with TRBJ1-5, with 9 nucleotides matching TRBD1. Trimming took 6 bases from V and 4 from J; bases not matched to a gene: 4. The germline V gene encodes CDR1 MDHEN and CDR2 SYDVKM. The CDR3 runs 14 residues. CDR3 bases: TGTGCCAGCAGCGGAGACAGGGGGAATCAGCCCCAGCATTTT. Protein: CASSGDRGNQPQHF.

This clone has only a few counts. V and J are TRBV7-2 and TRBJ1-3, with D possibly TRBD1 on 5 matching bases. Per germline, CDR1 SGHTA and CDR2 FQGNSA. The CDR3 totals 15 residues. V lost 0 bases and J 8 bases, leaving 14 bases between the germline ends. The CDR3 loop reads CASSLALTGPHTIYF. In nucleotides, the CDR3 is TGTGCCAGCAGCTTAGCGCTCACAGGTCCTCACACCATATATTTT. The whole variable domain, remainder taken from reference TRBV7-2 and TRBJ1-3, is GAGVSQSPSNKVTEKGKDVELRCDPISGHTALYWYRQSLGQGLEFLIYFQGNSAPDKSGLPSDRFSAERTGGSVSTLTIQRTQQEDSAVYLCASSLALTGPHTIYFGEGSWLTVV.

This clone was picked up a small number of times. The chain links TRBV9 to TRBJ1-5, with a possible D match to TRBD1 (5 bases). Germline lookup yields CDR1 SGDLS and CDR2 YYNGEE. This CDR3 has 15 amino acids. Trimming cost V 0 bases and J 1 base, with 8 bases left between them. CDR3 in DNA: TGTGCCAGCAGCGTAGGGGGGGAAAGCAATCAGCCCCAGCATTTT. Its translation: CASSVGGESNQPQHF.